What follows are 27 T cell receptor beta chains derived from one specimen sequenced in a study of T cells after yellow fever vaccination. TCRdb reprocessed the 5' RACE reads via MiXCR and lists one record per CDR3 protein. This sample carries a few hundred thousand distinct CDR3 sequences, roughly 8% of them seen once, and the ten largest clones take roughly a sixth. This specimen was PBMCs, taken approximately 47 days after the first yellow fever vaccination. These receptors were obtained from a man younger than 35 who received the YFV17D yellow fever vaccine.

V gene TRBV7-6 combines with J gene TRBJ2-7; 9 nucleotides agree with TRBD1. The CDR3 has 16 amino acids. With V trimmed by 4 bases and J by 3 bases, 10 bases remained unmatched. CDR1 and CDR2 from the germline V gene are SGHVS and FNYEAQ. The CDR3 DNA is TGTGCCAGCAGCTCGAAAACAGGGGGCGTCGGCTACGAGCAGTACTTC. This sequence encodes CASSSKTGGVGYEQYF.

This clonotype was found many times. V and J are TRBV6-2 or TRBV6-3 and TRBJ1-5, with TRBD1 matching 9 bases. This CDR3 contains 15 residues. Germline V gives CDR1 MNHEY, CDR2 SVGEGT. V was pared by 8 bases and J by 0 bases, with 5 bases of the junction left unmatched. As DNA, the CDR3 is TGTGCCAGCGGACAGGGGATCCATAGCAATCAGCCCCAGCATTTT. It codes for CASGQGIHSNQPQHF.

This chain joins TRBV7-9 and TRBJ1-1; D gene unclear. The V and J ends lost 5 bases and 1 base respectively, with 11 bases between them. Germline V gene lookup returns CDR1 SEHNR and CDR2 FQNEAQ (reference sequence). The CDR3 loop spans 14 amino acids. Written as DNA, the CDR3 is TGTGCCAGCAGCATCGGGCAGGCGAACACTGAAGCTTTCTTT. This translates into CASSIGQANTEAFF.

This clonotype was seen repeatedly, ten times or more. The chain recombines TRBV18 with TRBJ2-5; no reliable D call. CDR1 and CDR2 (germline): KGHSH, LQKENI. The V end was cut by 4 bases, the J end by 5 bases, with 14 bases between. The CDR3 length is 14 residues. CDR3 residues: CASSLKGASETQYF. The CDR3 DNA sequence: TGTGCCAGCTCACTCAAGGGTGCATCGGAGACCCAGTACTTC.

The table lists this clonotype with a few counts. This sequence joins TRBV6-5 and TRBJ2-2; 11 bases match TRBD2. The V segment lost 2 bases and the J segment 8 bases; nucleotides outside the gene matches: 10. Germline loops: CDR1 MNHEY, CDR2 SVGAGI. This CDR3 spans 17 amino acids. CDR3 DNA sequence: TGTGCCAGCAGTTACACCCTGACTAGCGGGGTTCCGGGGGAGCTGTTTTTT. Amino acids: CASSYTLTSGVPGELFF.

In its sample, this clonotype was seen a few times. The CDR3, as DNA: TGTGCCAGCAGCTTCTCAGGGGGCAGCTACACCTTC. Translated: CASSFSGGSYTF. The chain carries TRBV7-9 and TRBJ1-2; 8 bases are a match to TRBD1. The CDR3 covers 12 residues. Germline CDR1 is SEHNR and CDR2 is FQNEAQ (reference sequence). The trim removed 3 bases at V and 9 bases at J, leaving 3 bases unmatched. Filled out from reference TRBV7-9 and TRBJ1-2, the complete variable domain reads DTGVSQNPRHKITKRGQNVTFRCDPISEHNRLYWYRQTLGQGPEFLTYFQNEAQLEKSRLLSDRFSAERPKGSFSTLEIQRTEQGDSAMYLCASSFSGGSYTFGSGTRLTVV.

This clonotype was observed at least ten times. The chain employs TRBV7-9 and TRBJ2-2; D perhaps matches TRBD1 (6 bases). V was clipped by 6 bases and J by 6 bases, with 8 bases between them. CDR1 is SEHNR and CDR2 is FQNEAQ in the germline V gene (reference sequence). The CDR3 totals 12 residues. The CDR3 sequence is CASRRQAGELFF. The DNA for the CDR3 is TGTGCCAGCAGGCGACAGGCCGGGGAGCTGTTTTTT.

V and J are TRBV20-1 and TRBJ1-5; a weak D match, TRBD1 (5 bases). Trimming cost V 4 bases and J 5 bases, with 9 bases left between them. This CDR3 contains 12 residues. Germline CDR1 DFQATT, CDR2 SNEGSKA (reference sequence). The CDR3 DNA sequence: TGCAGTGCTACAATGACAGATCAGCCCCAGCATTTT. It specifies CSATMTDQPQHF.

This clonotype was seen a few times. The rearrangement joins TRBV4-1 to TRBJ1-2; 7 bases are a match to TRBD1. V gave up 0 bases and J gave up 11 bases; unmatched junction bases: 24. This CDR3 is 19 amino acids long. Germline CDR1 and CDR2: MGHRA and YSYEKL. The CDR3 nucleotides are TGCGCCAGCAGCCAAGATCCCGGGACAGCCATCCCACTCGGAAAGTCATACACCTTC. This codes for CASSQDPGTAIPLGKSYTF.

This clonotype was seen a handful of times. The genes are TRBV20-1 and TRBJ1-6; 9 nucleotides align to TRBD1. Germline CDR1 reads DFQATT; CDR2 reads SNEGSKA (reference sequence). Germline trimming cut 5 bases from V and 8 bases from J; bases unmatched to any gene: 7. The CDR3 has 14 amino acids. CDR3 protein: CSASEGQGYSPLHF. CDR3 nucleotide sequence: TGCAGTGCTTCAGAGGGACAGGGTTATTCACCCCTCCACTTT.

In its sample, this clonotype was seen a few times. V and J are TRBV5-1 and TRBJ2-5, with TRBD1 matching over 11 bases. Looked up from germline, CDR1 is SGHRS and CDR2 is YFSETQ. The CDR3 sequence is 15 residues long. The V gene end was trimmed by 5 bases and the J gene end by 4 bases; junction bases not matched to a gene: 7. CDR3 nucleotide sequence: TGCGCCAGCAGGCGAGCCGGGACAGGGGGAGAGACCCAGTACTTC. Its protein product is CASRRAGTGGETQYF. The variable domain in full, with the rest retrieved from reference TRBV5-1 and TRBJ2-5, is KAGVTQTPRYLIKTRGQQVTLSCSPISGHRSVSWYQQTPGQGLQFLFEYFSETQRNKGNFPGRFSGRQFSNSRSEMNVSTLELGDSALYLCASRRAGTGGETQYFGPGTRLLVL.

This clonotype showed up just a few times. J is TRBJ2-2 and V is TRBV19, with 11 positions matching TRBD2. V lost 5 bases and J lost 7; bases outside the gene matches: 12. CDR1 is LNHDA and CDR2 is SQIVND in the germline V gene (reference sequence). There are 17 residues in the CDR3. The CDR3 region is CASSPRISGGALGELFF. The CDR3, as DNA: TGTGCCAGTAGTCCACGAATTAGCGGGGGGGCCCTCGGGGAGCTGTTTTTT. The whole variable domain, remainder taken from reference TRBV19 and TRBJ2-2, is DGGITQSPKYLFRKEGQNVTLSCEQNLNHDAMYWYRQDPGQGLRLIYYSQIVNDFQKGDIAEGYSVSREKKESFPLTVTSAQKNPTAFYLCASSPRISGGALGELFFGEGSRLTVL.

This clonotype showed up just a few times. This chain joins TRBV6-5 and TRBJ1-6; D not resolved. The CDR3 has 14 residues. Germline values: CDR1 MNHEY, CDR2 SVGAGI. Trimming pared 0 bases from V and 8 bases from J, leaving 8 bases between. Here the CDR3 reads CASSYSDGYSPLHF. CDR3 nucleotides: TGTGCCAGCAGTTACTCCGACGGCTATTCACCCCTCCACTTT.

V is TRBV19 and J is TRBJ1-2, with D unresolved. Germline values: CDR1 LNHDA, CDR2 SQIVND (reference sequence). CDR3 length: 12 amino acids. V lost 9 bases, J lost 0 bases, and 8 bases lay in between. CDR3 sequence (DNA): TGTGCCAGCGGAAAAGCTAACTATGGCTACACCTTC. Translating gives CASGKANYGYTF.

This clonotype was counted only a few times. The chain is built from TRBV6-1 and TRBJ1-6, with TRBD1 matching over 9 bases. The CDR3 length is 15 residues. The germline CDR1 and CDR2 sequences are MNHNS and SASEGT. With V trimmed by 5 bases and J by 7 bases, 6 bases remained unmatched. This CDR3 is CASSPGQGWNSPLHF. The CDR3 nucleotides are TGTGCCAGCAGTCCGGGACAGGGTTGGAATTCACCCCTCCACTTT.

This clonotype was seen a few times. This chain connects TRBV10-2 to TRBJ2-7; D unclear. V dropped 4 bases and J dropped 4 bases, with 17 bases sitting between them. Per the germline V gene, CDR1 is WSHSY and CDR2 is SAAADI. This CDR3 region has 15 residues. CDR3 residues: CASSGTGQPMYEQYV. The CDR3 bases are TGCGCCAGCAGTGGGACCGGGCAGCCCATGTACGAGCAGTACGTC.

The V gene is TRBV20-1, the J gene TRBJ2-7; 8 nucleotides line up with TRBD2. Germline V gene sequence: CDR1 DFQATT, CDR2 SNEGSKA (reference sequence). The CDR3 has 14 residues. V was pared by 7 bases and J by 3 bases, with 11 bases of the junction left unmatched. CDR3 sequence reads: CSVQLRGLGYEQYV. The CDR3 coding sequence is TGCAGTGTCCAACTCCGGGGACTAGGCTACGAGCAGTACGTC.

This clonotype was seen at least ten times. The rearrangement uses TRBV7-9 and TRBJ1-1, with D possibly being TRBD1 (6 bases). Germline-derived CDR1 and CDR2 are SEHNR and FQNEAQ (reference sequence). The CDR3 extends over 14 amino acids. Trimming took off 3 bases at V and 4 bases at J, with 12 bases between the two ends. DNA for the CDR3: TGTGCCAGCAGCTTCGCCCAAGGGGGCACTGAAGCTTTCTTT. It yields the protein CASSFAQGGTEAFF. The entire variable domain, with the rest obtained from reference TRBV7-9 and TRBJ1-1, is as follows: DTGVSQNPRHKITKRGQNVTFRCDPISEHNRLYWYRQTLGQGPEFLTYFQNEAQLEKSRLLSDRFSAERPKGSFSTLEIQRTEQGDSAMYLCASSFAQGGTEAFFGQGTRLTVV.

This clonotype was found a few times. The CDR3 sequence is CASTLSTTGELFF. The DNA of the CDR3 is TGTGCCAGCACCCTATCAACGACCGGGGAGCTGTTTTTT. V and J are TRBV2 and TRBJ2-2; D not certain. There are 13 residues in the CDR3. Germline V CDR1 and CDR2: SNHLY, FYNNEI. V was shortened by 7 bases and J by 5 bases, with 11 bases between the two germline ends.

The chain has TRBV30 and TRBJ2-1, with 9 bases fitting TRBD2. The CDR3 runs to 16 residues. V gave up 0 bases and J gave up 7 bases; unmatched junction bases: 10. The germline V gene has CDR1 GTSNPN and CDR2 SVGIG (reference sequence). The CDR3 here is CAWSVASGGKGNEQFF. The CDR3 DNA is TGTGCCTGGAGTGTAGCCAGCGGGGGGAAAGGAAATGAGCAGTTCTTC.

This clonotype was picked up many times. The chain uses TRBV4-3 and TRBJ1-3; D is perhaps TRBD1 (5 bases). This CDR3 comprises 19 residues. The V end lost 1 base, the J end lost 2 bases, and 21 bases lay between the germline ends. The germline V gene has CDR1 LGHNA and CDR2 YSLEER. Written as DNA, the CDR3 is TGCGCCAGCAGCCAAGTCTCCCCGGGGGGGAGCGATGCTGGAAACACCATATATTTT. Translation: CASSQVSPGGSDAGNTIYF.

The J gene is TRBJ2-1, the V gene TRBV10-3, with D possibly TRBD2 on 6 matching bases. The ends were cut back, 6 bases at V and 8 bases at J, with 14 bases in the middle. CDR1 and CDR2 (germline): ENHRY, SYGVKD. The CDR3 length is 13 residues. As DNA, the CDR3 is TGTGCCATCAGGGACGAGACGGGGGATGAGCAGTTCTTC. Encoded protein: CAIRDETGDEQFF.

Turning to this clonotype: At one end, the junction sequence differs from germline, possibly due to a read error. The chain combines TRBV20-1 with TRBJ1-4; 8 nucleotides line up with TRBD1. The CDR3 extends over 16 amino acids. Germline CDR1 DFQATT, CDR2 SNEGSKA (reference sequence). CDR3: CSARDQWQGAKEKLFF. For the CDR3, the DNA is TGCAGTGCTAGAGATCAATGGCAGGGGGCTAAGGAAAAACTGTTTTTT.

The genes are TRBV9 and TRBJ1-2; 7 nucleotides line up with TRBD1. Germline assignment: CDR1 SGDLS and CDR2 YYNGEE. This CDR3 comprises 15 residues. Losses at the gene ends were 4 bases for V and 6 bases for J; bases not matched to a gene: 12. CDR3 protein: CASSRSDYRGNGYTF. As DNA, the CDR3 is TGTGCCAGCAGCCGTTCCGACTACAGGGGAAATGGCTACACCTTC.

CDR3 protein: CASTPLAGGDTQYF. The DNA for the CDR3 is TGCGCCAGCACTCCACTAGCGGGGGGAGATACGCAGTATTTT. This chain joins TRBV10-2 and TRBJ2-3; 12 nucleotides align to TRBD2. The V gene's germline CDR1 is WSHSY and CDR2 SAAADI. The CDR3 contains 14 residues. V lost 7 bases to trimming and J lost 5 bases; unmatched junction nucleotides: 4.

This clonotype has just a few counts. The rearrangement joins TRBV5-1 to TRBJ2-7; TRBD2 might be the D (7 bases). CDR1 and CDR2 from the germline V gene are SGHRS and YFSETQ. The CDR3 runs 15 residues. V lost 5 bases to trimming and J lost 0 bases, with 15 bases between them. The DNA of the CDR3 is TGCGCCAGCAGTTGGGACACGGGAGGCTCCTACGAGCAGTACTTC. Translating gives CASSWDTGGSYEQYF.

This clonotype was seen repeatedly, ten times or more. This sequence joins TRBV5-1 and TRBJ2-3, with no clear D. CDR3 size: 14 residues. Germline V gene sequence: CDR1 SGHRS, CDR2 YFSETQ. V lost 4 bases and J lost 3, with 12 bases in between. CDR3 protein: CASSGRTETDTQYF. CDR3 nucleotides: TGCGCCAGCAGCGGTAGAACAGAAACAGATACGCAGTATTTT.